Listed here are 8 T cell receptor beta chains from one sample, sequenced in a study of T cell responses to AZD1222 COVID-19 vaccine. Here immunoSEQ multiplex PCR was the method, and the copy in TCRdb shows in-frame clones only, minus some. This table has approximately 140,000 clones, 90% to 95% appearing once. Sequenced here: peripheral blood, sampled on day 0 of MenACWY control vaccination. These receptors were collected from an adult in good health.

V is TRBV5-1 and J is TRBJ2-7, with 8 bases aligning to TRBD2. The CDR3 length is 16 residues. V trimming: 0 bases; J trimming: 6 bases; junction bases outside the gene matches: 11. Germline loops: CDR1 SGHRS, CDR2 YFSETQ. The CDR3 bases are TGCGCCAGCAGCTTGGGCGAAGCGGGAGCCCCTTTCGAGCAGTACTTC. As protein: CASSLGEAGAPFEQYF. Full variable domain (outside the CDR3, taken from reference TRBV5-1 and TRBJ2-7): KAGVTQTPRYLIKTRGQQVTLSCSPISGHRSVSWYQQTPGQGLQFLFEYFSETQRNKGNFPGRFSGRQFSNSRSEMNVSTLELGDSALYLCASSLGEAGAPFEQYFGPGTRLTVT.

This chain uses TRBV3-1 (or the pseudogene TRBV3-2) with TRBJ1-2; 10 bases match TRBD1. The CDR3 covers 14 residues. CDR1 is LGHDT and CDR2 is YNNKEL in the germline V gene (reference sequence). After removal of 4 bases from V and 10 bases from J, the junction contained 9 bases not matched to a gene. CDR3 bases: TGTGCCAGCAGCCCCCGGACAGGGGGTATTACCTACACCTTC. This codes for CASSPRTGGITYTF.

Only one count was recorded for this clone. V usage is TRBV29-1 and J usage is TRBJ1-2; D may be TRBD1 (5 bases). The germline CDR1 and CDR2 sequences are SQVTM and ANQGSEA. The CDR3 totals 14 residues. V lost 4 bases and J 0 bases, leaving 12 bases between the germline ends. DNA of the CDR3: TGCAGCGTTGTTCCGGACACCTCTAACTATGGCTACACCTTC. Its protein product is CSVVPDTSNYGYTF.

V is TRBV2 and J is TRBJ2-3; the match to TRBD2 covers 11 bases. This CDR3 spans 14 amino acids. The V and J ends lost 7 bases and 4 bases, in that order; junction bases with no gene match: 4. CDR1 and CDR2 from the germline V gene are SNHLY and FYNNEI. CDR3 sequence: CASKGLAGPDTQYF. In DNA, the CDR3 is TGTGCCAGCAAAGGACTAGCGGGTCCAGATACGCAGTATTTT. Full variable domain (rest looked up from reference TRBV2 and TRBJ2-3): EPEVTQTPSHQVTQMGQEVILRCVPISNHLYFYWYRQILGQKVEFLVSFYNNEISEKSEIFDDQFSVERPDGSNFTLKIRSTKLEDSAMYFCASKGLAGPDTQYFGPGTRLTVL.

The genes are TRBV18 and TRBJ1-2; D is perhaps TRBD1 (5 bases). The germline gives CDR1 KGHSH, CDR2 LQKENI. Trimming pared 3 bases from V and 3 bases from J, leaving 11 bases between. The CDR3 consists of 14 residues. The CDR3 protein is CASSPSTGDYGYTF. The CDR3 DNA follows: TGTGCCAGCTCACCCTCTACAGGAGACTATGGCTACACCTTC.

J is TRBJ1-1 and V is TRBV28; D is ambiguous. Trimming pared 5 bases from V and 4 bases from J, leaving 11 bases between. Germline CDR1 MDHEN, CDR2 SYDVKM. The CDR3 is made up of 13 amino acids. The CDR3 region is CASSTGDITEAFF. The CDR3 nucleotides are TGTGCCAGCAGTACCGGGGATATCACTGAAGCTTTCTTT.

The chain is built from TRBV6-5 and TRBJ2-3; no firm D call. Trimming stripped 0 bases from V and 6 bases from J, with 7 bases between. The CDR3 is 13 residues long. Germline assignment: CDR1 MNHEY and CDR2 SVGAGI. The chain's CDR3 is CASSYSWSDTQYF. CDR3 DNA: TGTGCCAGCAGTTACTCCTGGTCGGATACGCAGTATTTT.

This sequence joins TRBV6-4 and TRBJ2-1; TRBD2 matches 12 bases. The CDR3 consists of 16 residues. CDR1 and CDR2 (germline): MRHNA, SNTAGT. Germline trimming cut 1 base from V and 8 bases from J; bases unmatched to any gene: 6. CDR3 in amino acids: CASSDWDRLAGDEQFF. CDR3 DNA: TGTGCCAGCAGTGACTGGGACAGACTAGCGGGAGATGAGCAGTTCTTC.